This TCR beta chain was captured in a study of graft-versus-host responses after intestinal transplantation. V gave up 1 base and J gave up 1 base, with 8 bases separating them. The CDR3 has 14 amino acids. From germline, CDR1 is SGHVS and CDR2 FQNEAQ. Repertoires were generated with immunoSEQ multiplex PCR, while TCRdb's copy carries only in-frame clones and drops some. This sample has tens of thousands of clones; around 86% occur once, and the top ten carry 17%. Comments on this clone: Antigen: not known.

The TCR comes from a human donor who received an intestinal transplant. V is TRBV7-8 and J is TRBJ2-7; a possible D gene is TRBD1 (6 bases). The starting material was unstimulated CD8+ T cells sorted from spleen or lymph node cells, obtained before intestinal transplant. CDR3 region: CASSLEQGSYEQYF. The CDR3 coding sequence is TGTGCCAGCAGCTTAGAACAGGGTTCCTACGAGCAGTACTTC.